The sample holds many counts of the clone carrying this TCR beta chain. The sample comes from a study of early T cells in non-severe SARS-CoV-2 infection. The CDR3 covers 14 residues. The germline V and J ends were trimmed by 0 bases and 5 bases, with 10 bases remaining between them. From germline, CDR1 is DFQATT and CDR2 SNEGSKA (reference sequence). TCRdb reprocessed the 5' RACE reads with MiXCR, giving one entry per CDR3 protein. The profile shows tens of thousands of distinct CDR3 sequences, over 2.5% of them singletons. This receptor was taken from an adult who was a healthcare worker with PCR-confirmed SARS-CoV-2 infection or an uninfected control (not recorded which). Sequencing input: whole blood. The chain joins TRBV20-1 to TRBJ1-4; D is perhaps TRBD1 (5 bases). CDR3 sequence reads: CSAREGRENEKLFF. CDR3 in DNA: TGCAGTGCTAGAGAGGGCAGGGAGAATGAAAAACTGTTTTTT.